The clone carrying this T cell receptor beta chain came up once. The antigen remains undetermined. Genomic DNA acted as the template from which TCR beta VDJ combination and CDR3 sequence profiling were carried out. TCRdb recomputed calls from the reads with MiXCR, one row per CDR3 protein. The table shows about 190,000 distinct CDR3 sequences, with less than 70% occurring only once. The entry originates in a study of CD8+CD57+ T cells in acquired aplastic anemia. As for the study in general: The study obtained an average of around 3.4 ug of DNA from sorted CD4+ and CD8+ cells.

Notes on the study in general: Between patients and controls, CD8+ Simpson's diversity did not vary significantly. Around 29 CD8+ CDR3 sequences were shared between patients and controls.

This receptor was taken from a human donor in good health, serving as a control. Sample: sorted CD4+, CD8+, or CD8+CD57+ T cells (not recorded which) from PBMCs.

This chain's CDR3 is CAIRSAMNTEAFF. CDR3 DNA sequence: TGTGCCATCAGATCGGCCATGAACACTGAAGCTTTCTTT. This sequence joins TRBV10-3 and TRBJ1-1, with no clear D. CDR1 and CDR2 from the germline V gene are ENHRY and SYGVKD. This CDR3 is built from 13 residues. The V end lost 6 bases, the J end lost 0 bases, and 8 bases lay between the germline ends.